Listed below are T cell receptor beta chains from one sample, sequenced in a study of T-cell memory formation after mild COVID-19. TCRdb re-analysed the 5' RACE reads in MiXCR, keeping a single row per CDR3 protein. The sample shows about 140,000 distinct CDR3 sequences, around 15% of them seen only once. The sample comprised PBMCs or a T cell subset sorted from them (not recorded which). Receptor source: an adult woman who had mild COVID-19 (a few samples of this study predate the infection). Cell type and time point are not known. Both conserved end residues are part of each CDR3. Each record gives: V gene, J gene, D gene, clone size, CDR3 protein, CDR3 DNA. D genes are given only for firm matches. The listing skips clone size in some rows; elsewhere it reads once, few, many or a size class.

TRBV20-1	TRBJ1-1	-	-	CSARGDGGNYLEAFF	TGCAGTGCTAGAGGAGACGGGGGGAATTACCTTGAAGCTTTCTTT
TRBV19	TRBJ2-1	TRBD2	-	CASTTGGPYEQFF	TGTGCCAGTACGACGGGAGGGCCCTATGAGCAGTTCTTC
TRBV15	TRBJ2-5	-	many	CATSTLGGPLGETQYF	TGTGCCACCAGTACCTTGGGGGGGCCATTGGGTGAGACCCAGTACTTC
TRBV20-1	TRBJ2-7	-	few	CSATSDGPGYEQYF	TGCAGTGCTACTTCCGATGGACCGGGCTACGAGCAGTACTTC
TRBV5-1	TRBJ1-1	-	-	CASSLETVFEAFF	TGCGCCAGCAGCTTGGAGACGGTCTTTGAAGCTTTCTTT
TRBV5-1	TRBJ2-1	TRBD2	-	CASSKPRDYPSNEQFF	TGCGCCAGCAGCAAGCCCCGGGACTACCCTAGCAATGAGCAGTTCTTC
TRBV18	TRBJ2-3	TRBD1	few	CASRSQQGTTDTQYF	TGTGCCAGTCGCAGCCAACAGGGGACCACAGATACGCAGTATTTT
TRBV5-6	TRBJ2-1	TRBD1	once	CASSPGTAAYNEQFF	TGTGCCAGCAGCCCAGGGACAGCGGCCTACAATGAGCAGTTCTTC
TRBV11-2	TRBJ2-3	TRBD1	few	CASSFRRTGKADTQYF	TGTGCCAGCAGCTTTAGGCGGACAGGGAAAGCAGATACGCAGTATTTT
TRBV9	TRBJ2-7	TRBD2	few	CASSRTSGRLEQYF	TGTGCCAGCAGCCGAACTAGCGGGAGACTCGAGCAGTACTTC
TRBV25-1	TRBJ2-3	-	-	CASSESETGRKDTQYF	TGTGCCAGCAGTGAATCCGAGACAGGGAGGAAAGATACGCAGTATTTT
TRBV20-1	TRBJ1-1	TRBD1	many	CSASGDRVTEAFF	TGCAGTGCTAGTGGGGACAGGGTTACTGAAGCTTTCTTT
TRBV7-8	TRBJ2-5	TRBD2	few	CASSSGWGLADQETQYF	TGTGCCAGCAGCTCCGGCTGGGGACTAGCGGATCAAGAGACCCAGTACTTC
TRBV11-2	TRBJ1-3	-	-	CASSLDGNTIYF	TGTGCCAGCAGCTTGGATGGAAACACCATATATTTT
TRBV12-3/TRBV12-4	TRBJ2-3	TRBD2	-	CASSPSGGRTDTQYF	TGTGCCAGCAGCCCTAGCGGGGGCCGCACAGATACGCAGTATTTT
TRBV5-1	TRBJ2-3	TRBD1	few	CASSFGDQGAHTQYF	TGCGCCAGCAGCTTTGGGGACCAGGGGGCACATACGCAGTATTTT